The 27 T cell receptor beta chains below all came from one sample that was sequenced in a study of identical twins. TCRdb independently ran MiXCR on the 5' RACE reads; one entry per CDR3 protein. The data contain fewer than 550,000 distinct CDR3 sequences, nearly 15% of them singletons. These records were also assigned to another study, of yellow fever vaccine responses in identical twins.

Sequencing was carried out using CD4+ T cells sorted from blood. These receptors all stem from a woman between 18 and 29 years old in good health.

This clonotype has just one count. The gene calls are TRBV7-2 and TRBJ2-1, with TRBD2 matching over 16 bases. Per germline, CDR1 SGHTA and CDR2 FQGNSA. V lost 0 bases and J lost 1; bases outside the gene matches: 9. This CDR3 is 21 amino acids long. The chain's CDR3 is CASSLAVGLAGGRGSYNEQFF. The CDR3 region has the DNA TGTGCCAGCAGCTTAGCGGTGGGACTAGCGGGAGGGCGGGGATCCTACAATGAGCAGTTCTTC.

This clonotype has more than one count but fewer than ten. J is TRBJ2-7 and V is TRBV20-1; the match to TRBD2 covers 8 bases. Germline CDR1 reads DFQATT; CDR2 reads SNEGSKA (reference sequence). The CDR3 is 15 amino acids. The J segment lost 3 bases and the V segment lost 5 bases, leaving 12 bases of the junction unmatched. This CDR3 is CSARGGGTKDYEQYF. CDR3 bases: TGCAGTGCTCGAGGCGGGGGGACTAAGGACTACGAGCAGTACTTC.

The V and J genes are TRBV7-9 and TRBJ2-5, with D uncertain. V shed 5 bases and J shed 2 bases, with 9 bases lying between them. Germline V lookup: CDR1 SEHNR, CDR2 FQNEAQ (reference sequence). This CDR3 contains 13 residues. In nucleotides, the CDR3 is TGTGCCAGCAGCGGGGAATTACAAGAGACCCAGTACTTC. Protein product: CASSGELQETQYF.

Many counts were recorded for this clonotype. This chain uses TRBV7-9 with TRBJ2-1; no reliable D call. Germline loops: CDR1 SEHNR, CDR2 FQNEAQ (reference sequence). V lost 5 bases and J lost 0, with 11 bases in between. CDR3 length: 15 residues. The CDR3 region is CASSDTPLSYNEQFF. The CDR3 nucleotides read TGTGCCAGCAGCGATACACCCCTCTCCTACAATGAGCAGTTCTTC.

The chain has TRBV5-1 and TRBJ2-5, with D possibly being TRBD1 (6 bases). CDR3 size: 14 residues. Trimming removed 5 bases from V and 1 base from J, with 12 bases in between. Germline V lookup: CDR1 SGHRS, CDR2 YFSETQ. The CDR3 DNA follows: TGCGCCAGCAGTACTGGACAGTTCCAAGAGACCCAGTACTTC. This sequence encodes CASSTGQFQETQYF.

This clonotype was seen a few times. The CDR3 carries no conserved terminal phenylalanine or tryptophan, so it likely arises from a read error. The chain links TRBV5-1 to TRBJ2-2, with TRBD2 matching 14 bases. Germline V gene data show CDR1 as SGHRS and CDR2 as YFSETQ. V gave up 5 bases and J gave up 6 bases; unmatched junction bases: 15. CDR3 length: 19 amino acids. CDR3 protein: CASSEVTGTSGRGAGELFS. The CDR3 DNA reads as TGCGCCAGCAGTGAAGTTACCGGGACTAGCGGGAGAGGGGCCGGGGAGCTGTTTTCT.

This rearrangement joins TRBV10-3 to TRBJ2-2, with TRBD2 matching over 16 bases. CDR3 length: 19 amino acids. The V and J ends lost 5 bases and 4 bases, in that order; junction bases with no gene match: 10. Germline CDR1 ENHRY, CDR2 SYGVKD. The CDR3 DNA reads as TGTGCCATCAGTACGGGACTAGCGGGGGGGCTTGCTGGCACCGGGGAGCTGTTTTTT. This encodes CAISTGLAGGLAGTGELFF.

This clonotype was observed a handful of times. This chain's CDR3 is CAISDHTDTQYF. In nucleotides, the CDR3 is TGTGCCATCAGTGACCACACAGATACGCAGTATTTT. V is TRBV10-3 and J is TRBJ2-3; D uncertain. CDR1 is ENHRY and CDR2 is SYGVKD in the germline V gene. This CDR3 has 12 residues. Trimming took off 3 bases at V and 2 bases at J, with 3 bases between the two ends.

The genes are TRBV7-3 and TRBJ2-1; the match to TRBD2 covers 9 bases. The V gene's germline CDR1 is SGHTA and CDR2 FQGTGA. The CDR3 runs 16 residues. V was clipped by 2 bases and J by 7 bases; unmatched bases: 9. In DNA, the CDR3 is TGTGCCAGCAGCTTAGGGCGCGGGAGGGCCGGGAATGAGCAGTTCTTC. Translating gives CASSLGRGRAGNEQFF. Variable domain in full (rest from reference TRBV7-3 and TRBJ2-1): GAGVSQTPSNKVTEKGKYVELRCDPISGHTALYWYRQSLGQGPEFLIYFQGTGAADDSGLPNDRFFAVRPEGSVSTLKIQRTERGDSAVYLCASSLGRGRAGNEQFFGPGTRLTVL.

The chain combines TRBV11-2 with TRBJ2-1; 12 positions agree with TRBD2. The CDR3 is 16 residues long. Germline values: CDR1 SGHAT, CDR2 FQNNGV. V was pared by 5 bases and J by 4 bases, with 6 bases of the junction left unmatched. CDR3 DNA: TGTGCCAGCAGCAAACGGACTAGCGGGGAGTACAATGAGCAGTTCTTC. Translating gives CASSKRTSGEYNEQFF.

This chain's CDR3 is CAFCFLRGFGGPGELFF. CDR3 nucleotides: TGTGCCTTCTGTTTCCTCAGGGGGTTCGGGGGGCCCGGGGAGCTGTTTTTT. This chain uses TRBV12-3 or TRBV12-4 with TRBJ2-2, with D perhaps being TRBD1 or TRBD2 (7 bases each). V lost 11 bases, J lost 6 bases, and 28 bases lay in between. This CDR3 region has 17 residues.

The chain employs TRBV20-1 and TRBJ2-3, with D perhaps matching TRBD1 or TRBD2 (5 bases each). V was shortened by 5 bases and J by 0 bases, with 15 bases between the two germline ends. The V gene's germline CDR1 is DFQATT and CDR2 SNEGSKA (reference sequence). There are 15 residues in the CDR3. Here the CDR3 DNA reads TGCAGTGCTGACTATAATGGACATAGCACAGATACGCAGTATTTT. Amino acids: CSADYNGHSTDTQYF.

This clonotype has a handful of counts. The V gene is TRBV15, the J gene TRBJ1-1, with a tentative D call TRBD1 (6 bases). Between the trimmed V and J ends, which lost 0 bases and 5 bases, there was a span of 10 bases. This CDR3 comprises 14 residues. In germline, CDR1 is LNHNV, CDR2 YYDKDF (reference sequence). CDR3 sequence reads: CATSRDEGGTEAFF. CDR3 in DNA: TGTGCCACCAGCAGAGACGAGGGGGGGACTGAAGCTTTCTTT.

This clonotype has only a few counts. V is TRBV11-1 and J is TRBJ2-1; TRBD2 matches at 10 bases. Germline V gives CDR1 SGHAT, CDR2 FQDESV (reference sequence). This CDR3 contains 19 residues. V was pared by 5 bases and J by 0 bases, with 13 bases of the junction left unmatched. This CDR3 reads CASSPSLGTSASSYNEQFF. The CDR3, as DNA: TGTGCCAGCAGCCCCTCCCTCGGGACTAGCGCTAGCTCCTACAATGAGCAGTTCTTC.

This clonotype was picked up a small number of times. V and J are TRBV6-1 and TRBJ2-5, with D possibly being TRBD1 (5 bases). Germline loops: CDR1 MNHNS, CDR2 SASEGT. V was shortened by 3 bases and J by 5 bases, with 10 bases between the two germline ends. This CDR3 has 13 residues. CDR3 bases: TGTGCCAGCAGTGATCAGGGCTGGGAGACCCAGTACTTC. This encodes CASSDQGWETQYF.

This clonotype was seen at least ten times. This chain uses TRBV6-1 with TRBJ1-1; 7 bases align to TRBD1. There are 14 residues in the CDR3. Germline V gene data show CDR1 as MNHNS and CDR2 as SASEGT. J gave up 0 bases and V 6 bases, and 4 bases lay outside the gene matches. CDR3 DNA: TGTGCCAGCAGCCGACAGGGACTGAACACTGAAGCTTTCTTT. This encodes CASSRQGLNTEAFF.

This clonotype was seen a handful of times. This chain links TRBV6-5 with TRBJ1-6; no clear D. Germline V gene data show CDR1 as MNHEY and CDR2 as SVGAGI. The CDR3 runs 12 residues. The ends were cut back, 4 bases at V and 6 bases at J, with 4 bases in the middle. This chain's CDR3 is CASSSLNSPLHF. The CDR3 coding sequence is TGTGCCAGCAGTTCCCTTAATTCACCCCTCCACTTT.

This chain joins TRBV2 and TRBJ2-5, with 13 bases that match TRBD2. The CDR3 covers 17 residues. J gave up 2 bases and V 7 bases, and 10 bases lay outside the gene matches. Germline V gene data show CDR1 as SNHLY and CDR2 as FYNNEI. For the CDR3, the DNA is TGTGCCAGCATATTCCGGACTAGCGGGGGCCAACAAGAGACCCAGTACTTC. This gives the protein CASIFRTSGGQQETQYF.

Only a few counts were recorded for this clonotype. The V call is TRBV5-1, the J call TRBJ2-5; 7 bases line up with TRBD1. The germline V gene has CDR1 SGHRS and CDR2 YFSETQ. The CDR3 is 15 residues long. V lost 1 base, J lost 2 bases, and 5 bases stayed unmatched. DNA of the CDR3: TGCGCCAGCAGCTTGATGGGGACAGAACAAGAGACCCAGTACTTC. This gives the protein CASSLMGTEQETQYF.

The chain joins TRBV6-6 to TRBJ1-5; 8 nucleotides line up with TRBD1. J gave up 7 bases and V 3 bases, and 5 bases lay outside the gene matches. CDR1 and CDR2 from the germline V gene are MNHNY and SVGAGI (reference sequence). This CDR3 has 14 residues. The CDR3 nucleotides are TGTGCCAGCAGTTATTGGACAGGGTCCCAGCCCCAGCATTTT. It translates to CASSYWTGSQPQHF.

The V call is TRBV6-1, the J call TRBJ2-7; 7 bases match TRBD1. The germline V gene encodes CDR1 MNHNS and CDR2 SASEGT. V lost 7 bases, J lost 2 bases, and 8 bases stayed unmatched. The CDR3 sequence is 14 residues long. The CDR3 region has the DNA TGTGCCAGCATTGACCGACAGGGAGCCTACGAGCAGTACTTC. Translated: CASIDRQGAYEQYF.

J is TRBJ2-7 and V is TRBV24-1; maybe TRBD2 (5 bases). Deletions cut 6 bases from V and 2 bases from J, with 7 bases between. Per germline, CDR1 KGHDR and CDR2 SFDVKD. This CDR3 has 12 amino acids. The CDR3 DNA is TGTGCCACCAGTAGCGGTCCCTACGAGCAGTACTTC. Translation: CATSSGPYEQYF.

The rearrangement uses TRBV5-1 and TRBJ1-1; no definite D call. The length of the CDR3 is 15 residues. The germline V gene encodes CDR1 SGHRS and CDR2 YFSETQ. Trimming pared 0 bases from V and 0 bases from J, leaving 9 bases between. The CDR3 sequence is CASSLGHSMNTEAFF. CDR3 bases: TGCGCCAGCAGCTTGGGACACTCCATGAACACTGAAGCTTTCTTT.

This clonotype came up a few times. The V and J genes are TRBV7-9 and TRBJ2-7; 13 nucleotides align to TRBD2. The V gene end was trimmed by 5 bases and the J gene end by 4 bases; junction bases not matched to a gene: 8. The CDR3 totals 16 residues. CDR1 is SEHNR, CDR2 FQNEAQ, per germline (reference sequence). CDR3 coding DNA: TGTGCCAGCAGCCTAACCCGGACTAGCGGGAGTTACGAGCAGTACTTC. Protein product: CASSLTRTSGSYEQYF.

This clonotype was observed a handful of times. The genes are TRBV28 and TRBJ2-5, with D maybe TRBD1 (5 bases). Germline lookup yields CDR1 MDHEN and CDR2 SYDVKM. Trimming shortened V by 3 bases and J by 5 bases, and 16 bases separated the two germline ends. This CDR3 has 15 residues. CDR3 DNA: TGTGCCAGCAGTTTGGGGCAGGCGCAAGGGGAGACCCAGTACTTC. This codes for CASSLGQAQGETQYF.

This chain connects TRBV5-1 to TRBJ1-1, with D perhaps TRBD1 (6 bases). V lost 4 bases to trimming and J lost 2 bases, with 15 bases between them. The CDR3 runs to 15 residues. CDR1 and CDR2 (germline): SGHRS, YFSETQ. CDR3 DNA sequence: TGCGCCAGCAGCCCGGATGACAGGTTAAACACTGAAGCTTTCTTT. Amino acids: CASSPDDRLNTEAFF.

The rearrangement joins TRBV3-1 to TRBJ1-4; no definite D call. V was cut by 2 bases and J by 10 bases, with 11 bases left in between. Germline V lookup: CDR1 LGHDT, CDR2 YNNKEL (reference sequence). This CDR3 region has 13 residues. Written as DNA, the CDR3 is TGTGCCAGCAGCCAATCGGAAACGGGAAAACTGTTTTTT. Its translation: CASSQSETGKLFF.